This T cell receptor (beta chain) was recorded in a study of cytomegalovirus exposure and HLA in healthy donors. Findings and limits, study-wide: Follow-up analysis later connected one missense variant in DCLRE1C with trimming of TCR beta V- and J-genes. Researchers catalogued approximately 170 TCR beta chains as cytomegalovirus-associated.

Every donor was a healthy person donating bone marrow. Primers included in the PCR were 60 Vbeta and 13 Jbeta primers. Original handling: Later, an analysis found around 77 million unique TCR beta chains, and about 10 million of these were shared. Profiling relied on immunoSEQ multiplex PCR, and the TCRdb table lists in-frame clones only, not all of them. Clone size and V and J calls were adopted from that table, with D and trimming inferred from the DNA. The sample lists approximately 260,000 clones, 84% occurring once. Comment on this clone: Its antigen is as yet unknown.

The sequencing input was PBMCs. This receptor was obtained from a middle-aged woman in good health and CMV-seropositive.

CDR3 DNA sequence: TGTGCCAGTAGTATTTTACGGGGAATGGATGAGCAGTTCTTC. Translating it yields CASSILRGMDEQFF. The chain combines TRBV19 with TRBJ2-1, with a tentative D call TRBD2 (5 bases). The CDR3 runs to 14 residues. The germline CDR1 and CDR2 sequences are LNHDA and SQIVND (reference sequence). Between the trimmed V and J ends, which lost 3 bases and 8 bases, there was a span of 14 bases.